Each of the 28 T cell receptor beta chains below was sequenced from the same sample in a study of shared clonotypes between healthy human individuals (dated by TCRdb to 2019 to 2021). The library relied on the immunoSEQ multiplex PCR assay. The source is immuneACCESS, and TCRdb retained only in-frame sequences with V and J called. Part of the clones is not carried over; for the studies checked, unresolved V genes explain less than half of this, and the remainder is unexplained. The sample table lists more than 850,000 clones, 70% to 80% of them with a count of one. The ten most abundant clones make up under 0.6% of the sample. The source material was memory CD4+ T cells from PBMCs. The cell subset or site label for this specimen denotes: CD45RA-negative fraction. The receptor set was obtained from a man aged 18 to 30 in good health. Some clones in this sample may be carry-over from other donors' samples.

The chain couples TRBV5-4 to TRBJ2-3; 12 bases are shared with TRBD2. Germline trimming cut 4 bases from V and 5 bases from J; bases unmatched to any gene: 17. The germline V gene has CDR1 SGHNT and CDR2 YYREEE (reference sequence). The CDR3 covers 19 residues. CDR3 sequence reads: CASSPGALAGGAPRDTQYF. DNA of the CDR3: TGTGCCAGCAGCCCAGGGGCACTAGCGGGAGGTGCACCCAGAGATACGCAGTATTTT.

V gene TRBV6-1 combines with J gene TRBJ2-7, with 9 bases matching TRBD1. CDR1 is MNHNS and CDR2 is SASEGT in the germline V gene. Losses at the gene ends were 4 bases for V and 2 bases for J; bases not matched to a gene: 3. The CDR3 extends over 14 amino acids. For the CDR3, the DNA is TGTGCCAGCAGTGGCAGGACAGGGGCCTACGAGCAGTACTTC. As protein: CASSGRTGAYEQYF.

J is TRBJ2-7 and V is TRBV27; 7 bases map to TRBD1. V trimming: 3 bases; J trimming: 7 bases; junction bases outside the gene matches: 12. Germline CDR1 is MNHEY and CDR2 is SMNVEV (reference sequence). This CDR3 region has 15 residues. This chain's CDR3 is CASSFYQTGPLEQYF. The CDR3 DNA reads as TGTGCCAGCAGTTTTTACCAGACAGGGCCCTTGGAGCAGTACTTC.

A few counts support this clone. Here the CDR3 reads CASRRLYSGNTIYF. In DNA, the CDR3 is TGTGCCAGTCGACGGTTATACTCTGGAAACACCATATATTTT. This chain connects TRBV19 to TRBJ1-3; D is uncertain. V lost 8 bases and J lost 0, with 11 bases in between. Germline values: CDR1 LNHDA, CDR2 SQIVND (reference sequence). CDR3 length: 14 amino acids. Complete variable domain (other parts from reference TRBV19 and TRBJ1-3): DGGITQSPKYLFRKEGQNVTLSCEQNLNHDAMYWYRQDPGQGLRLIYYSQIVNDFQKGDIAEGYSVSREKKESFPLTVTSAQKNPTAFYLCASRRLYSGNTIYFGEGSWLTVV.

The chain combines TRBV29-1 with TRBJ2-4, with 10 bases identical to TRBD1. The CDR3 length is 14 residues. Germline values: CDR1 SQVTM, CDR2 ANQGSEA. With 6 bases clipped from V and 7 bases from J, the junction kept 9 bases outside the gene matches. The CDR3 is CSVGRLDRGNIQYF. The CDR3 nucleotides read TGCAGCGTGGGACGACTGGACAGGGGGAACATTCAGTACTTC.

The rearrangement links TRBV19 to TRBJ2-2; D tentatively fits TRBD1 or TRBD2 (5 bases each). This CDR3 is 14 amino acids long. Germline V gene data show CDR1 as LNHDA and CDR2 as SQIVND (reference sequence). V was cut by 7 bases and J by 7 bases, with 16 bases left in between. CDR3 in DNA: TGTGCCAGTACACGGGACCCTCGGGTCGGGGAGCTGTTTTTT. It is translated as CASTRDPRVGELFF.

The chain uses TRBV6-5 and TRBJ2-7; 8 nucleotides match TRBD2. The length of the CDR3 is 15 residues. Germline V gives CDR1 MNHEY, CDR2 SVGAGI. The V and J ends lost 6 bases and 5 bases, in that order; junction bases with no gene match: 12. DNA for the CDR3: TGTGCCAGCAGCCCCCGGGGGGGGTTCCCCAACGAGCAGTACTTC. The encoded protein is CASSPRGGFPNEQYF.

This CDR3 is CASSESIGGYGYTF. The CDR3 coding sequence is TGCGCCAGCAGTGAGTCAATAGGGGGCTATGGCTACACCTTC. This sequence joins TRBV10-2 and TRBJ1-2; possibly TRBD1 for D (6 bases). The CDR3 length is 14 residues. Germline lookup yields CDR1 WSHSY and CDR2 SAAADI. V was pared by 0 bases and J by 4 bases, with 9 bases between.

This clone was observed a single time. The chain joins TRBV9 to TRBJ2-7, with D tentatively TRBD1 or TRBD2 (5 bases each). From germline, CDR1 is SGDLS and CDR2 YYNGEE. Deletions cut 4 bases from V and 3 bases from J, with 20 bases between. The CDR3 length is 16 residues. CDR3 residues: CASSLRRSGAFYEQYF. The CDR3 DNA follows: TGTGCCAGCAGCCTCCGGAGGAGTGGGGCCTTCTACGAGCAGTACTTC.

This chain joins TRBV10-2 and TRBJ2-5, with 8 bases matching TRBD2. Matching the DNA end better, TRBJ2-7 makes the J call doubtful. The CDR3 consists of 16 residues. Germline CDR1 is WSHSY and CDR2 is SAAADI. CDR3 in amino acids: CASSDSGLAGSYEQYF. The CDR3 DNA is TGCGCCAGCAGTGACTCGGGGCTAGCGGGCTCCTACGAGCAGTACTTC.

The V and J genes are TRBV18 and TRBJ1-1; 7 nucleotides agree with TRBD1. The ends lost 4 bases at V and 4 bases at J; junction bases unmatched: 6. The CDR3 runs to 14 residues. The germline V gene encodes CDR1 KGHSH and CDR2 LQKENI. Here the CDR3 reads CASSQGAPGTEAFF. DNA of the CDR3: TGTGCCAGCTCACAGGGGGCCCCGGGCACTGAAGCTTTCTTT.

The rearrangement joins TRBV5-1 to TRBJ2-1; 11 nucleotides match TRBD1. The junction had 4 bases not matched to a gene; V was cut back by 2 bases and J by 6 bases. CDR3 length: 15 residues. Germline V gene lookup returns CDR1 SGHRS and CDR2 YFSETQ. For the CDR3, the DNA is TGCGCCAGCAGCTTCCCGGGACAGGGGGTCAATGAGCAGTTCTTC. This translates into CASSFPGQGVNEQFF.

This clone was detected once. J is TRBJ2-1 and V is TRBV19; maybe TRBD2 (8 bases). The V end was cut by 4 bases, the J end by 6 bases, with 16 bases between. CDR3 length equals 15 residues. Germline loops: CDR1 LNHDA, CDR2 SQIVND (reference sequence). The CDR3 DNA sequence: TGTGCCAGTAGTAGCTGGGACAGCGGGAGCAATGAGCAGTTCTTC. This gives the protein CASSSWDSGSNEQFF.

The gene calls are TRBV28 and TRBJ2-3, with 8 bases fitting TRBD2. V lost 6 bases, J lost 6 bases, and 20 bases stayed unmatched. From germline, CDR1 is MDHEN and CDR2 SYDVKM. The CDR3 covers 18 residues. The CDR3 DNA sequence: TGTGCCAGCAGCAAAGGGAGTTGGAGGAGCGGGAGACGTGATACGCAGTATTTT. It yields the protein CASSKGSWRSGRRDTQYF. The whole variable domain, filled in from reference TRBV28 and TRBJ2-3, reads DVKVTQSSRYLVKRTGEKVFLECVQDMDHENMFWYRQDPGLGLRLIYFSYDVKMKEKGDIPEGYSVSREKKERFSLILESASTNQTSMYLCASSKGSWRSGRRDTQYFGPGTRLTVL.

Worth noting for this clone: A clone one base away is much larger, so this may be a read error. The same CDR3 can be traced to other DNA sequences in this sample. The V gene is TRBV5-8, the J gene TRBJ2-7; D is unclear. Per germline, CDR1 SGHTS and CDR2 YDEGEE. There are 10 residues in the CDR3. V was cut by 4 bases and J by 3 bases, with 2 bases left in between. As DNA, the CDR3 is TGTGCCAGCAGCCTCTACGAGCAGTACTTC. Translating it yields CASSLYEQYF.

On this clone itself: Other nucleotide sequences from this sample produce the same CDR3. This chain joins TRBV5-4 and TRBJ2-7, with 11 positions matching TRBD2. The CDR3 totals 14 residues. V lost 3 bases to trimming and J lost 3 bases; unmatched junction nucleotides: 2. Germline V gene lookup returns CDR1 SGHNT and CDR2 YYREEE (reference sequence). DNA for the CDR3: TGTGCCAGCAGCTCTACTAGCGGGAGCTACGAGCAGTACTTC. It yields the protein CASSSTSGSYEQYF.

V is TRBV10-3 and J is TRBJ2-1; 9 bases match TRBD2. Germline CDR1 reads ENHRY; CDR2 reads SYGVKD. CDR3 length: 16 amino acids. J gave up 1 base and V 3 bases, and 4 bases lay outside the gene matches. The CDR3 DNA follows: TGTGCCATCAGTGAACGTAGCGGGAGTTCCTACAATGAGCAGTTCTTC. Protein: CAISERSGSSYNEQFF.

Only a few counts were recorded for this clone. The CDR3 loop is CASSQSTNDRGTEAFF. In DNA, the CDR3 is TGCGCCAGCAGTCAATCGACCAACGACAGGGGAACTGAAGCTTTCTTT. The chain combines TRBV23-1 with TRBJ1-1; 8 nucleotides match TRBD1. TRBV23-1 qualifies as an ORF whose function is uncertain. This CDR3 has 16 residues. V lost 0 bases, J lost 5 bases, and 8 bases stayed unmatched.

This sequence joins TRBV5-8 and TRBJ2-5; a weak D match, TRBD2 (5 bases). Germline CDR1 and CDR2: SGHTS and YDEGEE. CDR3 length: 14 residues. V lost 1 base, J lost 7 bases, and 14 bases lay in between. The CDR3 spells CASSLTPLLATQYF. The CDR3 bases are TGTGCCAGCAGCTTGACCCCACTTCTAGCGACCCAGTACTTC.

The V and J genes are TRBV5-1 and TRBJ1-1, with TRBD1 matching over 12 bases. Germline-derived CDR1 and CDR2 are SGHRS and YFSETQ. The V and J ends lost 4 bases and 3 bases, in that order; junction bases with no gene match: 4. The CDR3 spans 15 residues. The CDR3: CASSRGTGGDTEAFF. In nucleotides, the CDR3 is TGCGCCAGCAGCAGGGGGACAGGGGGCGACACTGAAGCTTTCTTT.

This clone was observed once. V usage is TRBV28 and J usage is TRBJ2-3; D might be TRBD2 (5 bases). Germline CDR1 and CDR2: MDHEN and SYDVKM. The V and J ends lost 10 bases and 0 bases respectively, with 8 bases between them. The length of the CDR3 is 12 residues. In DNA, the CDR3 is TGTGCCATCCGAGGGAGCACAGATACGCAGTATTTT. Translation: CAIRGSTDTQYF.

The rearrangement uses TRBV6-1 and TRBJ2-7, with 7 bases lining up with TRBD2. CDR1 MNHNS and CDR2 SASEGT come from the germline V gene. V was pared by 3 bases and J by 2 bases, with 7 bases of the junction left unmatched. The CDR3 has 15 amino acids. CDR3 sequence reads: CASSDVASGTYEQYF. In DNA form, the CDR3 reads TGTGCCAGCAGTGATGTGGCTAGCGGAACCTACGAGCAGTACTTC.

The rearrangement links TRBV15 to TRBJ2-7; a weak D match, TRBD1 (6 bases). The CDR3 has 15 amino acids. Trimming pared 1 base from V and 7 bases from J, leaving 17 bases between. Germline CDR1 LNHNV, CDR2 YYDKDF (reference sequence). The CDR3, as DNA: TGTGCCACCAGCAGAGGGGCAGGGGCTGTCAGGGAGCAGTACTTC. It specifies CATSRGAGAVREQYF.

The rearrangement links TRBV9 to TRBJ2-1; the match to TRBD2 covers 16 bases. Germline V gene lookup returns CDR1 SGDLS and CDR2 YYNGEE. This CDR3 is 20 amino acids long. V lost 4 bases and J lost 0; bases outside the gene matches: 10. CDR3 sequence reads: CASSPREGLAGGSSYNEQFF. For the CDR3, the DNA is TGTGCCAGCAGCCCGAGGGAGGGACTAGCGGGGGGGAGCTCCTACAATGAGCAGTTCTTC.

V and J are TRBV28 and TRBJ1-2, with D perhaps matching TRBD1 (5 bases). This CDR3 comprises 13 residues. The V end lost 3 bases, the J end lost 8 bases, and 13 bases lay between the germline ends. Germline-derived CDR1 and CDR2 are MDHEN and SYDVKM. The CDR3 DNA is TGTGCCAGCAGTTTGTTTAGTGGGGGAGGCTACACCTTC. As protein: CASSLFSGGGYTF.

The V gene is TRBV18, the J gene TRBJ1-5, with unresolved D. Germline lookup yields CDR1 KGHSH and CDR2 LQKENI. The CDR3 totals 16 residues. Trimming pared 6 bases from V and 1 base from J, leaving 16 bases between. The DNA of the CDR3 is TGTGCCAGCTCGGTCAGGAGTGAGGGAAGCAATCAGCCCCAGCATTTT. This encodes CASSVRSEGSNQPQHF.

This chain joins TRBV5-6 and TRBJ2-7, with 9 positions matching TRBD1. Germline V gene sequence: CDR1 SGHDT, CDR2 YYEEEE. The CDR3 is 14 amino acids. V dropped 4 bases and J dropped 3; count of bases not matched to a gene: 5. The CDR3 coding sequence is TGTGCCAGCAGCCCCGGACAGGGGATCTACGAGCAGTACTTC. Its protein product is CASSPGQGIYEQYF.

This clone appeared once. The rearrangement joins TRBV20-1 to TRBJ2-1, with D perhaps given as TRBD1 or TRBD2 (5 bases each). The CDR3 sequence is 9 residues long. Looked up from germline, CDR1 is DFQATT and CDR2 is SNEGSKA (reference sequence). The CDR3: CRGENEQFF. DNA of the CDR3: TGCAGAGGGGAGAATGAGCAGTTCTTC.